The sequence of this T cell receptor beta chain was determined in a study of PD-L1 blockade in urothelial cancer. Across the study: Samples of blood were analyzed 3 weeks (second dose) and 6 weeks after treatment start. Study-wide findings and caveats: Durable-benefit patients had greater expansion of tumor-associated blood clones at 3 weeks.

Of note for this clone: The antigen is unknown.

Profiled with immunoSEQ multiplex PCR; TCRdb holds only in-frame clones, not every one. The data show 40,000 or so clones, approximately 80% seen once. Germline-derived CDR1 and CDR2 are MDHEN and SYDVKM. V lost 7 bases, J lost 8 bases, and 14 bases lay in between. CDR3 size: 13 residues. Time point reported: pretreatment peripheral blood. The rearrangement links TRBV28 to TRBJ1-4; D is unresolved. The sequence came from a man aged 55 to 70 with urothelial cancer. Sequencing was performed on PBMCs, taken around atezolizumab (anti-PD-L1) treatment. The CDR3 is CASNRQTLEKLFF. DNA for the CDR3: TGTGCCAGCAATAGGCAGACACTCGAAAAACTGTTTTTT.